The clone carrying this TCR beta chain was counted once. These data come from a study of shared T cell receptors in the human thymus. Here immunoSEQ multiplex PCR was the method, and the copy in TCRdb shows in-frame clones only, minus some. Of roughly 710,000 clones detected, 80% to 90% appear once; the ten largest clones hold about 0.011%. Germline CDR1 MRHNA, CDR2 SNTAGT. CDR3 length: 16 amino acids. Trimming took 0 bases from V and 0 from J; bases not matched to a gene: 2. This sample was shared with a second study, whose subject was human thymus T cells. This second study notes: Donation was from healthy Finnish infants who were having corrective surgery that addressed congenital heart defects. Thymic resections from corrective heart surgery supplied the tissue. Gene usage (both V and J) appeared biased in thymic and blood repertoires. As related research reported, thymic repertoires overlapped highly among unrelated individuals.

The sample was thymocytes. The TCR originated in a girl in the first two years of life with a congenital heart defect. The chain links TRBV6-4 to TRBJ1-2; 9 bases line up with TRBD1. The CDR3 here is CASSDSGQGPNYGYTF. The CDR3 DNA sequence: TGTGCCAGCAGTGACTCAGGACAGGGGCCTAACTATGGCTACACCTTC.